This entry describes one TCR beta chain. Its target antigen remains unknown. Per-nucleotide qualities are absent, and no much larger clonotype sits a single base away. The cohort comprised fewer than 700 healthy bone marrow donors. Cohort members were all nominally healthy when sampled, although unrecorded immune exposures were likely present. The donor tested CMV seropositive, placing the donor among the 290 or so seropositive members of the cohort. Each donor provided a peripheral blood sample, and peripheral blood mononuclear cells were used for TCR beta sequencing. The Qiagen DNeasy Blood Extraction Kit was used to extract genomic DNA from the blood cell samples. Trimming removed 8 bases from V and 8 bases from J; the gene matches leave 8 bases unexplained. According to the germline V gene, CDR1 reads LGHNA and CDR2 reads YNFKEQ. The CDR3 covers 13 residues, taking in both the cysteine and the phenylalanine. Just CDR3 DNA is preserved here, 39 bases in frame from base 1.

This entry is derived from a study of cytomegalovirus exposure and HLA in healthy donors (TCRdb year 2017). Regarding the study in general: According to an earlier analysis of a few hundred of the donors, 200 million or so T cells yielded 95 million to 140 million unique TCR beta sequences and about 280 Gb of sequence data. About 300 gigabases of sequencing data and around 80 million unique TCR sequences made up an early release that covered 640 HLA-typed donors. Of the approximately 400 genotyped donors, 65% to 90% fell in the genetic ancestry cluster associated with self-reported Caucasian donors. The study was designed to test whether signatures of past pathogen exposure could be identified by cataloging public T cell receptors. The study used immunosequencing to profile the T cell repertoires of several hundred subjects and linked those repertoires to cytomegalovirus serostatus. In addition to the first cohort of around 670 subjects, a separate validation cohort of approximately 110 different subjects was used. The study combined high-throughput TCR immunosequencing, statistical association of individual TCRs with disease status, and machine learning to predict cytomegalovirus infection status. To study patterns of TCR occurrence, a later analysis re-analyzed previously published TCR beta repertoires from several hundred donors and added high-resolution HLA genotyping. The later analysis used no new phenotypic data to find candidate immune exposures, relying instead on TCR beta sequences and their occurrence across donors. An earlier analysis of 500 to 750 of the donors applied high-throughput TCR beta sequencing to assess whether each TCR beta V gene segment acted as functional or pseudogenic. Alongside the repertoire data, information on donor age, sex, ethnicity and CMV serostatus was compiled. Genome-wide SNP genotypes for about three fifths of the roughly 670 donors were used in a later genetic analysis, which treated that subset as a discovery cohort. Every repertoire in the discovery cohort had been generated on one and the same sequencing platform. Both class I and class II loci were covered by HLA typing, at four-digit resolution. The number of donors typed differed by locus, with about 629-630 for A, B, C, DRB1 and DQB1, approximately 500 for DQA1, approximately 580 for DPA1, and around 460 for DPB1. Because of strong linkage in the cohort, roughly 5 DR-DQ haplotypes were treated as single units for association and clustering. Among around 400 genotyped donors of the cohort, an average of approximately 200,000 unique TCR beta nucleotide sequences was sequenced per donor, of which about 18% were non-productive. Here is what the overall study found, with its caveats: Sequencing depth was assumed to be roughly uniform across donors in the presence/absence analyses, though that assumption may not hold. The study gave a list of under 200 TCR beta chains associated with cytomegalovirus. According to the authors, the approach could potentially be generalized to other disease states and immunological phenotypes. A few of the identified cytomegalovirus-associated TCR beta chains were confirmed in vitro to be specific for cytomegalovirus antigens. Only TCR beta chains were sequenced in this cohort, and the absence of alpha or paired-chain data limited detectable features. In a later analysis, several top co-occurrence clusters were reported to appear linked to parvovirus B19, influenza, CMV and Epstein-Barr virus. In a later analysis, 15,000 to 20,000 TCR beta sequences were associated with specific HLA alleles at a false discovery rate of 0.05. A further reported finding was that TCR beta sequences accurately predicted the HLA-A and HLA-B alleles for most subjects in the first cohort. Linkage disequilibrium might explain the correlated functional status among segregating V segments, but an unknown experimental factor could not be ruled out. The classifier was reported to diagnose cytomegalovirus status with high specificity and sensitivity in both the original cohort and the validation cohort. In a later analysis, the rate of TCR association differed among HLA loci, with DRB1 alleles having the most associated TCRs and HLA-C alleles having the fewest. An earlier analysis of around 600 of the donors showed that most TCR beta V segments appeared in productive rearrangements either about 87% or about 30% of the time, which broadly matched IMGT annotations. The sequencing pipeline was judged likely to have produced a cluster of highly shared sequence variants as a technical artifact. In a later analysis, most CMV-associated TCR beta chains were found to appear HLA-restricted, with HLA associations seemingly driven largely by CMV exposure. When HLA alleles, especially DR and DQ, strongly co-occurred, attributing TCR associations to individual alleles was difficult. Some IMGT-functional V segments, including TRBV6-2 and TRBV6-3, could not be distinguished by the 87-base-pair reads and were therefore excluded. A later analysis found that HLA-associated TCR beta chains were more clonally expanded and had lower generation probabilities than equally common non-associated chains. Because HLA typing was missing for some donors at each locus, association tests included only the typed subset. According to a later genetic analysis, donors in an Asian-associated ancestry cluster had fewer N-insertions in productive TCRs than the approximately 650-donor mean. For the cohort, immune exposure information was limited to CMV serostatus. A later genetic analysis associated a missense DCLRE1C variant with V-gene and J-gene trimming of TCR beta chains, and an independent cohort replicated the association. Because counts were too low, 15 or so rarely observed V segments, including chromosome 9 orphons, were excluded from the earlier analysis of 587 of the donors. While some public TCRs were present in many individuals, most TCR sequences turned up only very rarely across donors.

Receptors were amplified or captured by the immunoSEQ multiplex PCR assay. The multiplex PCR relied on a mix of 60 forward primers for TCR Vbeta segments and 13 reverse primers for TCR Jbeta segments. A multiplex PCR assay on genomic DNA amplified the CDR3 region of rearranged TCR beta genes. Amplified TCR beta libraries were sequenced as 87-base-pair reads on the Illumina HiSeq System. On the study's bioinformatics: In a later analysis, approximately 74 million unique TCR beta chains were counted across the roughly 610 repertoires, and some 10 million of these chains were shared by at least two donors. To remove PCR and sequencing errors, raw reads were error-corrected and collapsed into unique sequences using a nearest-neighbor algorithm that merged closely related sequences. Alignment of CDR3 sequences to IMGT reference sequences was used to assign V, D and J gene segments. For a sequence to be retained, a match of at least six nucleotides was required to both a V gene segment and a J gene segment. Rearrangements were called productive when the CDR3 lacked stop codons and stayed in frame with V and J; all others were non-productive. Following IMGT convention, CDR3 was defined as the stretch from the second conserved V-encoded cysteine up to the conserved J-encoded phenylalanine. In an earlier analysis of 587 of the donors, sequences lacking an unambiguous match to a single V gene segment were excluded. An earlier analysis of some 500 of the donors classified V segments as functional when productive rearrangements were above 56.7% and as segregating when the standard deviation between donors was above 5%. A statistical classification framework was built for diagnosing cytomegalovirus status from the catalog of TCR beta chain sequences. In a later analysis, TCR nucleotide sequences were compared against IMGT/GENE-DB human TR gene sequences so that V and J genes could be assigned. The TCRdist pipeline was used in a later analysis to assign CDR3 sequences and most-parsimonious VDJ recombination scenarios. A later analysis defined each TCR beta chain by its CDR3 amino acid sequence plus V-gene family, and excluded reads lacking a unique V-gene family. As a way to deal with suspected cross-contamination and a sequencing artifact, a later analysis dropped approximately 590 nucleotide sequences that were highly shared and had low generation probability. For each public chain, a later analysis derived a clonal expansion index from normalized ranks of inferred template counts within each repertoire. In a later analysis, generation probabilities were computed with a VDJ recombination model fitted to out-of-frame rearrangements, and the resulting probabilities were checked against IGoR. In a later analysis, hypergeometric tests were used to score TCR-TCR, TCR-HLA and TCR-CMV co-occurrence, with a repertoire-size bias correction applied to TCR pairs. To estimate false discovery rates, a later analysis permuted the HLA or CMV assignments 20 times. A later analysis grouped co-occurring TCRs with DBSCAN, adding TCRdist sequence similarity when clustering within HLA-allele-positive subsets. For co-occurrence clustering, repertoires with fewer than 30,000 or more than 120,000 public chains were excluded, along with five repertoires with anomalous nucleotide sharing. TCRdb carries this immuneACCESS record with in-frame sequences only. Its versions omit some clonotypes, under half of them owing to an unresolved V gene in the studies checked, with the rest unexplained. D and trimming come from the DNA, and the V and J calls and clone size come from that table. The sample table contains about 130,000 clones; only one count was recorded for under 80% of them. Together, the top ten hold about 13% of the sample.

The receptor's source is a woman between 55 and 75 years old in good health and CMV-seropositive. Rearrangement joined TRBV4-2 to TRBJ2-4; 8 bases in the junction line up with TRBD2. Input material: PBMCs. The CDR3 loop reads CASGLTSEDIQYF. The nucleotides read TGTGCCAGCGGGCTGACTAGCGAAGACATTCAGTACTTC.